This record looks at one TCR beta chain sequence and its context. The junction and the germline gene differ at one end; a read error may be behind it. This sample was taken from a study of pediatric ulcerative colitis. Overall study context: Ulcerative colitis patients had pancolitis or left-sided colitis, with confirming histology.

The germline gives CDR1 SNHLY, CDR2 FYNNEI. This CDR3 region has 15 residues. Profiling relied on immunoSEQ multiplex PCR, and the TCRdb table lists in-frame clones only, not all of them. This table has 50,000 to 65,000 clones, 85% to 90% appearing once. V is TRBV2 and J is TRBJ2-3; 11 nucleotides line up with TRBD2. This TCR was sampled from a boy younger than 18 with severe ulcerative colitis. The sequencing input was blood. CDR3: CAGSTLAGERDTQYF. The DNA for the CDR3 is TGTGCCGGCAGCACACTAGCGGGAGAGCGAGATACGCAGTATTTT.